These 13 T cell receptor beta chains share one sample of origin, sequenced in a study of cytomegalovirus exposure and HLA in healthy donors. With 60 Vbeta and 13 Jbeta primers, the PCR was carried out. TCRdb keeps only in-frame clones here, not all; method: immunoSEQ multiplex PCR. Of roughly 220,000 clones detected, around 64% appear once; the ten largest clones hold less than 3%. Sequenced input: PBMCs. Receptors were obtained from a man in his forties or fifties in good health and CMV-seropositive.

The chain has TRBV18 and TRBJ1-5, with no clear D. The CDR3 length is 13 residues. Germline V gene data show CDR1 as KGHSH and CDR2 as LQKENI. Between the trimmed V and J ends, which lost 2 bases and 9 bases, there was a span of 11 bases. CDR3 sequence reads: CASSPWEGWPQHF. CDR3 DNA: TGTGCCAGCTCACCATGGGAGGGATGGCCCCAGCATTTT. Supplemented by reference TRBV18 and TRBJ1-5, the full variable domain reads NAGVMQNPRHLVRRRGQEARLRCSPMKGHSHVYWYRQLPEEGLKFMVYLQKENIIDESGMPKERFSAEFPKEGPSILRIQQVVRGDSAAYFCASSPWEGWPQHFGDGTRLSIL.

CDR3 in DNA: TGTGCCAGCAGCTCTCAAGGGCGGGGGAATTTGAATGAGCAGTTCTTC. Translating it yields CASSSQGRGNLNEQFF. V and J are TRBV11-1 and TRBJ2-1, with 7 bases that match TRBD2. Germline-derived CDR1 and CDR2 are SGHAT and FQDESV (reference sequence). Trimming at V came to 4 bases and at J to 7 bases, leaving 13 bases not matched to a gene. The CDR3 runs 16 residues.

The chain links TRBV6-1 to TRBJ2-7, with 7 nucleotides matching TRBD1. Germline lookup yields CDR1 MNHNS and CDR2 SASEGT. The CDR3 extends over 14 amino acids. With 7 bases clipped from V and 3 bases from J, the junction kept 9 bases outside the gene matches. The CDR3 nucleotides are TGTGCCAGCAAGGAAGGGGGCGAAATCTACGAGCAGTACTTC. It yields the protein CASKEGGEIYEQYF.

This clone has only a few counts. Compared with germline, one end of the junction differs, possibly owing to a read error. The CDR3: CSSSSWTGGFIEQYF. The CDR3 bases are TGTTCCAGCAGCTCGTGGACAGGGGGATTCATCGAGCAGTACTTC. V gene TRBV7-9 combines with J gene TRBJ2-7; 10 nucleotides match TRBD1. This CDR3 has 15 residues. Per germline, CDR1 SEHNR and CDR2 FQNEAQ (reference sequence).

This clone has a handful of counts. The V call is TRBV2, the J call TRBJ2-2; D is possibly TRBD1 (5 bases). Trimming pared 8 bases from V and 0 bases from J, leaving 7 bases between. Germline CDR1 and CDR2: SNHLY and FYNNEI. This CDR3 is built from 13 residues. The CDR3 spells CASETANTGELFF. The CDR3 coding sequence is TGTGCCAGCGAGACAGCGAACACCGGGGAGCTGTTTTTT. The full variable domain, rest sourced from reference TRBV2 and TRBJ2-2, is EPEVTQTPSHQVTQMGQEVILRCVPISNHLYFYWYRQILGQKVEFLVSFYNNEISEKSEIFDDQFSVERPDGSNFTLKIRSTKLEDSAMYFCASETANTGELFFGEGSRLTVL.

For this clone: A junction end diverges from the germline sequence, so it may reflect a read error. At the DNA level, this CDR3 is encoded by other sequences in the same sample as well. This chain connects TRBV9 to TRBJ1-1, with D possibly TRBD1 on 5 matching bases. Germline assignment: CDR1 SGDLS and CDR2 YYNGEE. CDR3 length equals 14 residues. CDR3 DNA: TGTGCCAGCAGCGTACAGGGTGCGAACACTGAGGCTTTCTTT. Translation gives CASSVQGANTEAFF.

This chain joins TRBV4-1 and TRBJ1-6; 9 bases agree with TRBD1. J gave up 7 bases and V 6 bases, and 10 bases lay outside the gene matches. The germline CDR1 and CDR2 sequences are MGHRA and YSYEKL. This CDR3 region has 16 residues. CDR3 region: CASRPLGGTGNSPLHF. CDR3 sequence (DNA): TGCGCCAGCAGGCCTTTAGGGGGGACAGGGAATTCACCCCTCCACTTT.

The rearrangement links TRBV9 to TRBJ2-2, with TRBD2 identical over 14 bases. Germline trimming cut 4 bases from V and 4 bases from J; bases unmatched to any gene: 3. The CDR3 has 16 residues. CDR1 SGDLS and CDR2 YYNGEE come from the germline V gene. The DNA of the CDR3 is TGTGCCAGCAGCTCGACTAGCGGGAGGGCCACCGGGGAGCTGTTTTTT. Protein: CASSSTSGRATGELFF. Combining the CDR3 with reference TRBV9 and TRBJ2-2 gives the whole variable domain DSGVTQTPKHLITATGQRVTLRCSPRSGDLSVYWYQQSLDQGLQFLIQYYNGEERAKGNILERFSAQQFPDLHSELNLSSLELGDSALYFCASSSTSGRATGELFFGEGSRLTVL.

This clone turned up a few times. The sample carries other DNA sequences with the same CDR3. The chain recombines TRBV5-1 with TRBJ2-2; D perhaps matches TRBD2 (6 bases). This CDR3 has 15 amino acids. The germline V gene encodes CDR1 SGHRS and CDR2 YFSETQ. Trimming pared 4 bases from V and 2 bases from J, leaving 12 bases between. In DNA form, the CDR3 reads TGCGCCAGCAGCCTGATGGGACTTAACACCGGGGAGCTGTTTTTT. Protein: CASSLMGLNTGELFF.

V and J are TRBV2 and TRBJ2-5; 9 bases align to TRBD1. From germline, CDR1 is SNHLY and CDR2 FYNNEI. CDR3 length: 15 residues. Trimming took 6 bases from V and 7 from J; bases not matched to a gene: 12. The CDR3 reads CASSADRGRYGTQYF. CDR3 DNA: TGTGCCAGCAGCGCCGACAGGGGGAGGTATGGGACCCAGTACTTC. The full variable domain, with the rest looked up from reference TRBV2 and TRBJ2-5, is EPEVTQTPSHQVTQMGQEVILRCVPISNHLYFYWYRQILGQKVEFLVSFYNNEISEKSEIFDDQFSVERPDGSNFTLKIRSTKLEDSAMYFCASSADRGRYGTQYFGPGTRLLVL.

In this sample, this clone turned up a few times. This sequence joins TRBV2 and TRBJ1-5; 8 bases are a match to TRBD1. Trimming at V came to 5 bases and at J to 4 bases, leaving 4 bases not matched to a gene. CDR3 length: 14 amino acids. Germline CDR1 and CDR2: SNHLY and FYNNEI. The CDR3 nucleotides read TGTGCCAGCAGTACCGGGACAGGAAATCAGCCCCAGCATTTT. Its translation is CASSTGTGNQPQHF.

Of note for this clone: The sample carries other DNA sequences with the same CDR3. The chain couples TRBV5-1 to TRBJ2-3; the match to TRBD1 covers 9 bases. This CDR3 is built from 15 residues. V was pared by 0 bases and J by 3 bases, with 2 bases of the junction left unmatched. Germline CDR1 and CDR2: SGHRS and YFSETQ. The CDR3 loop is CASSLVGQGTDTQYF. In DNA, the CDR3 is TGCGCCAGCAGCTTGGTCGGACAGGGGACAGATACGCAGTATTTT.

The genes are TRBV2 and TRBJ1-1, with 11 positions matching TRBD1. The CDR3 loop spans 16 amino acids. The germline gives CDR1 SNHLY, CDR2 FYNNEI. The V gene end was trimmed by 10 bases and the J gene end by 5 bases; junction bases not matched to a gene: 15. The CDR3 bases are TGTGCCATCGACGTCCGGGACAGGGGGTGGAGGACTGAAGCTTTCTTT. It encodes CAIDVRDRGWRTEAFF.